This TCR beta chain is drawn from a study of pediatric ulcerative colitis. Concerning this clone itself: Its specificity is unknown.

During colonoscopy, one to two rectal pinch biopsies were collected. Controls had colonoscopy for suspected IBD, with normal endoscopy and no IBD the following year. Up to 500,000 reads were sequenced per sample. Profiling relied on immunoSEQ multiplex PCR, and the TCRdb table lists in-frame clones only, not all of them. This table holds around 12,000 clones, approximately 71% found once. Germline CDR1 reads MDHEN; CDR2 reads SYDVKM. V was clipped by 3 bases and J by 8 bases, with 17 bases between them. The CDR3 contains 15 residues. Whole-study results and caveats: Rectal repertoires separated controls, mild-moderate and acute severe colitis. Compared with controls, ulcerative colitis showed greater blood-rectum clone sharing.

The V call is TRBV28, the J call TRBJ2-1; weak D call: TRBD1 (5 bases). This TCR derives from a boy between 10 and 17 years old who was a control in a study of pediatric ulcerative colitis. Sequencing input: gut tissue. CDR3 sequence (DNA): TGTGCCAGCAGTTTTCTGGGCTCCCAGGGTGATGAGCAGTTCTTC. Protein: CASSFLGSQGDEQFF.